Listed below are T cell receptor beta chains from one sample, sequenced in a study of T cell changes during pregnancy in multiple sclerosis. TCRdb's table, derived via immunoSEQ multiplex PCR, lists solely in-frame clones and lacks some. The table lists some 120,000 clones, around 90% of them singletons, with more than 1.5% in the top ten. The source was peripheral blood, collected in the third trimester of pregnancy. The receptors come from a female donor with multiple sclerosis, enrolled in a pregnancy study. The CDR3 runs from the conserved cysteine through the conserved F or W. A D gene is named only where the DNA matches it firmly. Not all rows give a size; the values are once, few, many and, for expanded clones, a class.

j_call,d_call,cdr3_length,v_call,clone_size,cdr3_aa,cdr3_nt
TRBJ1-5,.,10,TRBV5-1,.,CASPDQPQHF,TGCGCCAGCCCCGATCAGCCCCAGCATTTT
TRBJ2-2,.,14,TRBV9,.,CASSAQTPPGELFF,TGTGCCAGCAGCGCCCAGACTCCCCCCGGGGAGCTGTTTTTT
TRBJ2-1,TRBD2,16,TRBV5-6,.,CASSLGGWSSYNEQFF,TGTGCCAGCAGCCTCGGGGGGTGGAGCTCCTACAATGAGCAGTTCTTC
TRBJ2-4,.,13,TRBV7-9,.,CASSLRTDNIQYF,TGTGCCAGCAGCTTGAGGACAGACAACATTCAGTACTTC
TRBJ1-1,.,14,TRBV11-2,.,CASSLTGSVTEAFF,TGTGCCAGCAGCCTTACGGGGAGTGTCACTGAAGCTTTCTTT
TRBJ2-7,.,14,TRBV19,.,CASSKGGLDYEQYF,TGTGCCAGTAGTAAGGGAGGTCTTGACTACGAGCAGTACTTC
TRBJ1-5,.,15,TRBV18,.,CASSPERAGAQPQHF,TGTGCCAGCTCACCTGAGCGCGCGGGGGCTCAGCCCCAGCATTTT
TRBJ1-4,.,16,TRBV5-6,.,CASSPEPFATNEKLFF,TGTGCCAGCAGCCCTGAGCCCTTTGCAACTAATGAAAAACTGTTTTTT
TRBJ1-1,TRBD1,13,TRBV5-4,.,CASSLIGQGHAFF,TGTGCCAGCAGCTTAATTGGACAGGGCCACGCTTTCTTT
TRBJ1-1,TRBD1,13,TRBV5-1,.,CASSLKQGMEAFF,TGCGCCAGCAGCCTAAAACAGGGGATGGAGGCTTTCTTT
TRBJ2-6,.,16,TRBV14,.,CASSQVEGSGANVLTF,TGTGCCAGCAGCCAAGTGGAGGGGTCTGGGGCCAACGTCCTGACTTTC
TRBJ2-2,TRBD2,15,TRBV6-1,once,CASTHREGQAGELFF,TGTGCCAGCACCCATAGGGAGGGTCAAGCCGGGGAGCTGTTTTTT
TRBJ2-7,TRBD1,13,TRBV30,.,CAWRDRERYEQYF,TGTGCCTGGAGGGACAGGGAAAGGTACGAGCAGTACTTC
TRBJ1-1,.,11,TRBV9,.,CASSPQTEAFF,TGTGCCAGCAGCCCTCAGACTGAAGCTTTCTTT
TRBJ1-5,TRBD1,15,TRBV4-1,.,CASSQDGTGDQPQHF,TGCGCCAGCAGCCAAGATGGGACAGGGGATCAGCCCCAGCATTTT
TRBJ1-2,TRBD1,15,TRBV19,.,CASSGRRGRNYGYTF,TGTGCCAGTAGTGGGCGCAGGGGGAGGAACTATGGCTACACCTTC
TRBJ1-4,TRBD1,15,TRBV9,.,CASSGLDRVGEKLFF,TGTGCCAGCAGCGGACTGGACAGGGTAGGGGAAAAACTGTTTTTT
TRBJ2-3,.,12,TRBV28,.,CASSSPRDTQYF,TGTGCCAGCAGCTCCCCGCGAGATACGCAGTATTTT
TRBJ2-7,TRBD1,18,TRBV19,.,CASSPRRQGLFEVHEQYF,TGTGCCAGTAGCCCGCGAAGACAGGGGTTATTCGAGGTCCACGAGCAGTACTTC
TRBJ2-7,.,14,TRBV30,.,CAWRPPPRGAEQYF,TGTGCCTGGAGACCGCCCCCCAGGGGGGCCGAGCAGTACTTC
TRBJ2-3,.,13,TRBV5-1,once,CASSAGDTDTQYF,TGCGCCAGCAGCGCAGGGGACACAGATACGCAGTATTTT
TRBJ1-1,TRBD1,11,TRBV30,.,CAWKGQGRAFF,TGTGCCTGGAAAGGACAGGGGAGGGCTTTCTTT
TRBJ1-1,.,14,TRBV27,.,CASRLGTGWTEAFF,TGTGCCAGCAGATTGGGGACTGGGTGGACTGAAGCTTTCTTT
TRBJ2-3,.,15,TRBV4-1,.,CASSQGGGSTDTQYF,TGCGCCAGCAGCCAAGGGGGGGGCAGCACAGATACGCAGTATTTT
TRBJ1-2,TRBD1,14,TRBV5-4,.,CASSGQGGYYGYTF,TGTGCCAGCAGTGGACAGGGAGGGTACTATGGCTACACCTTC
TRBJ2-5,TRBD2,14,TRBV6-1,.,CASSEGGGSGTQYF,TGTGCCAGCAGTGAAGGGGGGGGTTCCGGGACCCAGTACTTC
TRBJ1-1,TRBD1,17,TRBV5-6,.,CASSSPLGQASDTEAFF,TGTGCCAGCAGCTCGCCCCTGGGACAGGCGTCGGACACTGAAGCTTTCTTT
TRBJ2-2,.,14,TRBV2,.,CASSEARGAGELFF,TGTGCCAGCAGTGAAGCGCGCGGGGCCGGGGAGCTGTTTTTT
TRBJ1-6,.,12,TRBV18,.,CASSPGNSPLHF,TGTGCCAGCTCACCCGGTAATTCACCCCTCCACTTT
TRBJ2-3,TRBD2,20,TRBV5-1,.,CASSFTLRAGGPSSTDTQYF,TGCGCCAGCAGCTTCACCCTTAGAGCGGGAGGCCCGAGTAGCACAGATACGCAGTATTTT